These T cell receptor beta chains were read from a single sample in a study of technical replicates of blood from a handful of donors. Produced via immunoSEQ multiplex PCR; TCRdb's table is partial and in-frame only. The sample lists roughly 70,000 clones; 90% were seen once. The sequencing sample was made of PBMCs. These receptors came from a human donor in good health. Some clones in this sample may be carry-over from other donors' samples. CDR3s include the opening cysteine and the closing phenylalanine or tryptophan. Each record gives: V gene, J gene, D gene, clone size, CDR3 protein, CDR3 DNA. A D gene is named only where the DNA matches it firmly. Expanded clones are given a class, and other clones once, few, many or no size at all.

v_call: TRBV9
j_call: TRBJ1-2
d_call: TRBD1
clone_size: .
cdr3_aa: CASSARTGGGGYTF
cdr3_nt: TGTGCCAGCAGCGCCAGGACAGGGGGCGGTGGCTACACCTTC

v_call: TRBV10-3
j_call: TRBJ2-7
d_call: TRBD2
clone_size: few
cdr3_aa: CATQGASGSPEQYF
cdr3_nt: TGTGCCACCCAAGGGGCTAGCGGGAGCCCCGAGCAGTACTTC

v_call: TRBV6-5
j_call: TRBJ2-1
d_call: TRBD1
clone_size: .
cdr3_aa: CASSWTGTLGNEQFF
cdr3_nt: TGTGCCAGCAGCTGGACAGGGACCTTGGGCAATGAGCAGTTCTTC

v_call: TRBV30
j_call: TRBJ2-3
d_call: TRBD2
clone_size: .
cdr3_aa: CAWDGATGRANTQYF
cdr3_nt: TGTGCCTGGGATGGTGCGACCGGGAGGGCCAATACGCAGTATTTT

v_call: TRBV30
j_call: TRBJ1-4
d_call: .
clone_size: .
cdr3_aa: CAWSDSYEKLFF
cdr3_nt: TGTGCCTGGAGCGACAGTTATGAAAAACTGTTTTTT

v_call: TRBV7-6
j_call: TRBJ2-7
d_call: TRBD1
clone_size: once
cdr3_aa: CASSAGTGAYEQYF
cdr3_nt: TGTGCCAGCAGCGCAGGGACAGGAGCCTACGAGCAGTACTTC

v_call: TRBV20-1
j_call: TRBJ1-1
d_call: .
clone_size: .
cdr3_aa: CSATRGGEAFF
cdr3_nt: TGCAGTGCTACAAGGGGGGGTGAAGCTTTCTTT

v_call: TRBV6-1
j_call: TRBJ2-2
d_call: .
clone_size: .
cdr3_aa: CASSDRGFTGELFF
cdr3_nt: TGTGCCAGCAGTGACCGCGGATTCACCGGGGAGCTGTTTTTT

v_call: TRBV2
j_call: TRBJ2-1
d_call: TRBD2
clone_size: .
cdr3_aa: CASSESWTSGKFF
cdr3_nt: TGTGCCAGCAGTGAAAGTTGGACTAGCGGAAAGTTCTTC

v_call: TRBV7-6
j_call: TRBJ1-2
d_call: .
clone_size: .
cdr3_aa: CASSDDTYGYTF
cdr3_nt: TGTGCCAGCAGCGACGACACCTATGGCTACACCTTC

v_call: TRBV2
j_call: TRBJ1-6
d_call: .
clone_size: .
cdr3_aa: CASSVDTRAALHF
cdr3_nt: TGTGCCAGCAGCGTGGACACCCGCGCGGCCCTCCACTTT

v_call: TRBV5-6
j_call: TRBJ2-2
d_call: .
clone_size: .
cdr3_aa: CASSLAGEANTGELFF
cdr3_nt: TGTGCCAGCAGCTTGGCGGGGGAAGCGAACACCGGGGAGCTGTTTTTT

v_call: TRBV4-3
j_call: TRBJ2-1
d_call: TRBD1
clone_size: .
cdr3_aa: CASSQERQGVLGVQFF
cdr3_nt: TGCGCCAGCAGCCAAGAACGACAGGGGGTCTTAGGCGTGCAGTTCTTC

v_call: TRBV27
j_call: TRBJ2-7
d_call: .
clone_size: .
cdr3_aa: CASSSRGAYEQYF
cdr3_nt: TGTGCCAGCAGCAGCCGCGGGGCCTACGAGCAGTACTTC

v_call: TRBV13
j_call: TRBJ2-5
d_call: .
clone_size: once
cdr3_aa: CASSLAGTQQETQYF
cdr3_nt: TGTGCCAGCAGCTTAGCAGGGACTCAACAAGAGACCCAGTACTTC

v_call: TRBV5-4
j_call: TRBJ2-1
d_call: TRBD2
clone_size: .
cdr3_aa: CASSLGTSGNDEQFF
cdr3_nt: TGTGCCAGCAGCTTAGGTACTAGCGGGAACGATGAGCAGTTCTTC

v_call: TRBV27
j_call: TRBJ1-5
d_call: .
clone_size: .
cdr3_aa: CASRGGMSNQPQHF
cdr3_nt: TGTGCCAGTCGGGGGGGGATGAGCAATCAGCCCCAGCATTTT